This is a list of T cell receptor beta chains from one sample in a study of somatic mutations in cytotoxic T cells in rheumatoid arthritis. Here immunoSEQ multiplex PCR was the method, and the copy in TCRdb shows in-frame clones only, minus some. The sample includes 10,000 to 15,000 clones, about four fifths seen only once; the top ten take 20% to 25%. Specimen: CD8+ T cells sorted from blood. These TCRs come from an adult with rheumatoid arthritis. The CDR3 runs from the conserved cysteine through the conserved F or W. A D gene is named only where the DNA matches it firmly. The listing skips clone size in some rows; elsewhere it reads once, few, many or a size class.

>TRBV12-5|TRBJ2-1|once|TRBD2
CASGLPTGTSYEQFF
TGTGCTAGTGGTTTGCCGACCGGGACTAGCTATGAGCAGTTCTTC
>TRBV6-4|TRBJ2-1|-|-
CASSDSDTHEQFF
TGTGCCAGCAGTGACTCTGATACTCATGAGCAGTTCTTC
>TRBV5-6|TRBJ2-1|-|-
CASSFRPNEQFF
TGTGCCAGCAGCTTTCGACCGAATGAGCAGTTCTTC
>TRBV6-1|TRBJ1-1|-|-
CASSEETSPSTEAFF
TGTGCCAGCAGTGAAGAGACCTCCCCATCCACTGAAGCTTTCTTT
>TRBV21-1|TRBJ2-2|-|-
CASRKGTSGSKGVTGELFF
TGTGCCAGCAGAAAGGGGACTAGCGGTTCGAAGGGGGTGACCGGGGAGCTGTTTTTT
>TRBV30|TRBJ1-2|once|-
CAWSLQGNYGYTF
TGTGCCTGGTCTCTACAGGGCAACTATGGCTACACCTTC
>TRBV29-1|TRBJ1-5|medium-sized|TRBD1
CSASTGGAQPQHF
TGCAGCGCCTCTACAGGGGGCGCTCAGCCCCAGCATTTT
>TRBV10-1|TRBJ2-7|few|TRBD2
CALREGKPYAQYF
TGCGCCCTCAGGGAGGGGAAACCCTACGCGCAGTACTTC
>TRBV7-6|TRBJ2-7|-|-
CASSSEGALTYEQYF
TGTGCCAGCAGCTCAGAGGGAGCCCTAACCTACGAGCAGTACTTC
>TRBV15|TRBJ2-6|-|-
CATSRDMEGPSGANVLTF
TGTGCCACCAGCAGAGATATGGAGGGGCCCTCTGGGGCCAACGTCCTGACTTTC
>TRBV7-7|TRBJ2-1|-|TRBD2
CASSSSGSRDEQFF
TGTGCTAGCTCCTCTAGCGGGTCCAGGGATGAGCAGTTCTTC
>TRBV28|TRBJ1-5|-|-
CASSFLGVSNQPQHF
TGTGCCAGCAGTTTTCTGGGAGTGAGCAATCAGCCCCAGCATTTT
>TRBV9|TRBJ2-1|-|TRBD2
CASSVAGTSGGNEQFF
TGTGCCAGCAGCGTAGCCGGGACTAGCGGGGGCAATGAGCAGTTCTTC
>TRBV19|TRBJ1-3|-|-
CASSIFPVRFSGNTIYF
TGTGCCAGTAGTATATTCCCGGTCAGATTCTCTGGAAACACCATATATTTT
>TRBV7-8|TRBJ2-7|-|TRBD1
CASSLGRTGDEQYF
TGTGCCAGCAGCTTAGGGAGGACAGGGGACGAGCAGTACTTC
>TRBV28|TRBJ1-1|-|-
CASSLYQGKGNTEAFF
TGTGCCAGCAGTTTATACCAGGGAAAGGGGAACACTGAAGCTTTCTTT
>TRBV30|TRBJ2-6|-|TRBD1
CAWSLQGVSGANVLTF
TGTGCCTGGAGTTTGCAGGGGGTTTCCGGGGCCAACGTCCTGACTTTC
>TRBV15|TRBJ2-7|-|TRBD2
CATSIGAGTSGSEQYF
TGTGCCACCAGCATCGGGGCCGGGACTAGCGGGAGCGAGCAGTACTTC
>TRBV11-2|TRBJ1-2|-|-
CASSLGPDYGYTF
TGTGCCAGCAGCTTAGGCCCGGATTATGGCTACACCTTC
>TRBV9|TRBJ2-3|-|TRBD1
CASSVGGGAGTDTQYF
TGTGCCAGCAGCGTAGGAGGGGGCGCTGGCACAGATACGCAGTATTTT
>TRBV10-2|TRBJ2-3|-|-
CASSESSRDTQYF
TGCGCCAGCAGTGAGTCTTCTAGGGATACGCAGTATTTT
>TRBV7-6|TRBJ2-1|-|-
CASSLAAGPPGNEQFF
TGTGCCAGCAGCTTAGCGGCGGGGCCCCCGGGCAATGAGCAGTTCTTC
>TRBV7-9|TRBJ2-5|-|-
CASSLALTPARETQYF
TGTGCCAGCAGCTTAGCACTCACCCCGGCTCGAGAGACCCAGTACTTC
>TRBV5-4|TRBJ2-7|-|TRBD2
CASSFLSREGFEQYF
TGTGCCAGCAGCTTTCTTTCACGGGAGGGGTTTGAGCAGTACTTC
>TRBV27|TRBJ2-7|-|TRBD2
CASRASGLLEQYF
TGTGCCAGCAGGGCTAGCGGGCTACTCGAGCAGTACTTC
>TRBV28|TRBJ1-2|-|-
CASSPLTSYRDSGYTF
TGTGCCAGCAGCCCACTTACCTCATACAGGGACTCCGGCTACACCTTC
>TRBV4-1|TRBJ2-1|once|-
CASSQDHLRYEQFF
TGCGCCAGCAGCCAAGACCATCTCAGATATGAGCAGTTCTTC
>TRBV11-2|TRBJ1-3|-|-
CASSWGLGHSGNTIYF
TGTGCCAGCAGCTGGGGGCTTGGCCACTCTGGAAACACCATATATTTT
>TRBV5-6|TRBJ1-4|-|-
CASSFAQKRATNEKLFF
TGTGCCAGCAGCTTCGCTCAAAAGAGGGCAACTAATGAAAAACTGTTTTTT
>TRBV29-1|TRBJ2-3|-|-
CSVDTQYF
TGCAGCGTTGATACGCAGTATTTT
>TRBV27|TRBJ1-1|-|-
CASSLAPSGGPEAFF
TGTGCCAGCAGTTTAGCTCCCAGTGGGGGACCTGAAGCTTTCTTT
>TRBV27|TRBJ2-3|-|TRBD2
CASSPSAGPTDTQYF
TGTGCCAGCAGTCCCTCAGCGGGGCCCACAGATACGCAGTATTTT
>TRBV7-3|TRBJ2-1|few|TRBD1
CASSLTLGQGSNNEQFF
TGTGCCAGCAGCTTAACATTGGGACAGGGGTCTAACAATGAGCAGTTCTTC
>TRBV7-3|TRBJ2-1|-|TRBD2
CASSSSGSNNEQFF
TGTGCCAGCAGCTCTAGCGGGAGTAACAATGAGCAGTTCTTC
>TRBV15|TRBJ2-3|-|-
CATSRDGEAGTQYF
TGTGCCACCAGCAGAGATGGTGAGGCCGGGACGCAGTATTTT
>TRBV28|TRBJ2-7|-|TRBD1
CASSLPRTGPSSYEQYF
TGTGCCAGCAGCCTACCCCGGACAGGCCCCAGCTCCTACGAGCAGTACTTC
>TRBV2|TRBJ2-1|-|TRBD1
CATSRTGEAFGEQFF
TGTGCCACTTCCCGGACAGGCGAGGCCTTCGGTGAGCAGTTCTTC
>TRBV30|TRBJ1-1|-|-
CAWIMGTEAFF
TGTGCCTGGATTATGGGCACTGAAGCTTTCTTT
>TRBV27|TRBJ1-5|-|TRBD1
CASSLGTANQPQHF
TGTGCCAGCAGTTTAGGGACAGCCAATCAGCCCCAGCATTTT
>TRBV11-2|TRBJ2-1|-|TRBD2
CASSPGGLAAYNEQFF
TGTGCCAGCAGCCCAGGGGGACTAGCGGCCTACAATGAGCAGTTCTTC
>TRBV5-1|TRBJ2-1|-|TRBD1
CASSWTGVYNEQFF
TGCGCCAGCAGCTGGACAGGGGTATACAATGAGCAGTTCTTC
>TRBV7-9|TRBJ1-1|few|-
CASSLGTEAFF
TGTGCCAGCAGCTTAGGAACTGAAGCTTTCTTT
>TRBV19|TRBJ1-1|once|TRBD1
CASSLGQGPGAFF
TGTGCCAGTAGTTTGGGACAGGGGCCCGGGGCTTTCTTT
>TRBV2|TRBJ1-2|few|-
CASLDPGAANYGYTF
TGTGCCAGCTTAGACCCTGGAGCGGCTAACTATGGCTACACCTTC
>TRBV6-1|TRBJ2-1|-|-
CASTPGIQQFF
TGTGCCAGCACCCCAGGGATTCAGCAGTTCTTC
>TRBV6-5|TRBJ1-2|-|TRBD1
CASSYSPGTAYYGYTF
TGTGCCAGCAGTTACTCGCCCGGGACAGCCTACTATGGCTACACCTTC
>TRBV29-1|TRBJ2-7|-|-
CSVGQSPYEQYF
TGCAGCGTTGGGCAGTCTCCCTACGAGCAGTACTTC
>TRBV29-1|TRBJ2-2|-|-
CSVEGRTGELFF
TGCAGCGTCGAGGGTCGCACCGGGGAGCTGTTTTTT